The T cell receptor (beta chain) under discussion was sequenced for a study of cytotoxic CD8 clonotypes in ibrutinib-treated CLL. V lost 2 bases and J lost 4, with 11 bases in between. Germline V gene lookup returns CDR1 WNHNN and CDR2 SYGVQD (reference sequence). The CDR3 runs to 15 residues. Sequencing was performed with immunoSEQ multiplex PCR; in TCRdb, only in-frame clones are kept and a portion is missing. Of some 130,000 clones in the sample, approximately 89% were seen once. The sample here was PBMCs, taken after 12 months of ibrutinib treatment. The gene calls are TRBV10-1 and TRBJ2-2, with a tentative D call TRBD1 (5 bases). The sequence came from a human donor with chronic lymphocytic leukemia. CDR3 coding DNA: TGCGCCAGCAGTGAGCGAACAGGTTTCACCGGGGAGCTGTTTTTT. It is translated as CASSERTGFTGELFF.